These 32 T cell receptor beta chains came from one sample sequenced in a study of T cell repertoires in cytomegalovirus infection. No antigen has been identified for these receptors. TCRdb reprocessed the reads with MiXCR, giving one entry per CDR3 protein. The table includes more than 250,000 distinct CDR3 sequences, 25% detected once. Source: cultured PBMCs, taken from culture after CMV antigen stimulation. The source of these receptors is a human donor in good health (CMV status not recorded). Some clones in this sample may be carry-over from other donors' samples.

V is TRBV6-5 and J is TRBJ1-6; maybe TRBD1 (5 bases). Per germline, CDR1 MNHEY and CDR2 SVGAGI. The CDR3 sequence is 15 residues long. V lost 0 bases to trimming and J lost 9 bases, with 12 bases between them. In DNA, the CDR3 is TGTGCCAGCAGTTACTCGCCCCGGGGGATTTCACCCCTCCACTTT. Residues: CASSYSPRGISPLHF.

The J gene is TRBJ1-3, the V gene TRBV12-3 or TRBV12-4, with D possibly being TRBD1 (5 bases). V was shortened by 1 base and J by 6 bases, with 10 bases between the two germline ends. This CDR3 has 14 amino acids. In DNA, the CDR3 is TGTGCCAGCAGTTTAGGCAGGGAAGAAAACACCATATATTTT. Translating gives CASSLGREENTIYF.

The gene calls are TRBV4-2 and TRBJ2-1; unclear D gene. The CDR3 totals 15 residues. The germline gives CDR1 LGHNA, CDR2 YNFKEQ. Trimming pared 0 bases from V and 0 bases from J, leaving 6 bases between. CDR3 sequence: CASSQEASSYNEQFF. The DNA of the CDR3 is TGTGCCAGCAGCCAAGAAGCTAGCTCCTACAATGAGCAGTTCTTC.

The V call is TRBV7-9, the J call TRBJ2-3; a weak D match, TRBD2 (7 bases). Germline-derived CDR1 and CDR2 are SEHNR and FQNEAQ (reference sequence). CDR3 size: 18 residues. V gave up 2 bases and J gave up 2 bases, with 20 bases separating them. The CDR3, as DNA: TGTGCCAGCAGCTTATTTGTAGGGGGGGCCGAGTACACAGATACGCAGTATTTT. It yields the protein CASSLFVGGAEYTDTQYF. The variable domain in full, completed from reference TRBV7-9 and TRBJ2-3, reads DTGVSQNPRHKITKRGQNVTFRCDPISEHNRLYWYRQTLGQGPEFLTYFQNEAQLEKSRLLSDRFSAERPKGSFSTLEIQRTEQGDSAMYLCASSLFVGGAEYTDTQYFGPGTRLTVL.

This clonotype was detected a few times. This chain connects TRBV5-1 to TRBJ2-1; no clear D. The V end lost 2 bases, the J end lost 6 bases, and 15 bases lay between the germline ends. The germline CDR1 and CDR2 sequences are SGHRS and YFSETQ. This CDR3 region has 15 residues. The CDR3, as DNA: TGCGCCAGCAGCTTAGGCGACTCAGGCGCCAATGAGCAGTTCTTC. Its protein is CASSLGDSGANEQFF.

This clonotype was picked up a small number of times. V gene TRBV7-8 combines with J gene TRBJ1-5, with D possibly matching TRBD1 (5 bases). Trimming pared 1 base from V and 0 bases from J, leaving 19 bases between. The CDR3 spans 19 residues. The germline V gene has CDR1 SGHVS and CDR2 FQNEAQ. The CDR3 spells CASSLDQGRGRFSNQPQHF. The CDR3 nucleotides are TGTGCCAGCAGCTTAGATCAGGGAAGAGGGAGATTTAGCAATCAGCCCCAGCATTTT. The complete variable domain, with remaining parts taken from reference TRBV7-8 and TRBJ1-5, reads GAGVSQSPRYKVAKRGQDVALRCDPISGHVSLFWYQQALGQGPEFLTYFQNEAQLDKSGLPSDRFFAERPEGSVSTLKIQRTQQEDSAVYLCASSLDQGRGRFSNQPQHFGDGTRLSIL.

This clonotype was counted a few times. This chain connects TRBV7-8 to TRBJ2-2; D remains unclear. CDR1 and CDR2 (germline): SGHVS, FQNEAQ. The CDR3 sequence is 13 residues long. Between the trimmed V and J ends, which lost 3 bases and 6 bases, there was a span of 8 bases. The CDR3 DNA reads TGTGCCAGCAGCTTGGTAGAAGCCGGGGAGCTGTTTTTT. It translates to CASSLVEAGELFF.

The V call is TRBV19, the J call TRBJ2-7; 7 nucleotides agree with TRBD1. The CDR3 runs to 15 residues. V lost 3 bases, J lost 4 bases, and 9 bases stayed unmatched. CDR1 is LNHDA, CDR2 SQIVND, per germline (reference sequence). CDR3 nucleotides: TGTGCCAGTAGTATCGGCCACAGGGGAAGTTACGAGCAGTACGTC. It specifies CASSIGHRGSYEQYV.

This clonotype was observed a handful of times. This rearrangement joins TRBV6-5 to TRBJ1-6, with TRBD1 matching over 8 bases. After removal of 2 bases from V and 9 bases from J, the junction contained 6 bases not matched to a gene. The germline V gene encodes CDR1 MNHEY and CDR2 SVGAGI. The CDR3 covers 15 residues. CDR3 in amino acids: CASSYGGTGGSPLHF. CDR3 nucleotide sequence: TGTGCCAGCAGTTACGGGGGGACAGGAGGTTCACCCCTCCACTTT.

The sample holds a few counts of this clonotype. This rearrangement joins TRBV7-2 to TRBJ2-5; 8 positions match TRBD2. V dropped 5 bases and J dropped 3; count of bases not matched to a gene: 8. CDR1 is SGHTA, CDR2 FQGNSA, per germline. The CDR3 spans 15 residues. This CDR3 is CASSPQDSGKETQYF. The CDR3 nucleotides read TGTGCCAGCAGCCCGCAGGATAGCGGGAAAGAGACCCAGTACTTC.

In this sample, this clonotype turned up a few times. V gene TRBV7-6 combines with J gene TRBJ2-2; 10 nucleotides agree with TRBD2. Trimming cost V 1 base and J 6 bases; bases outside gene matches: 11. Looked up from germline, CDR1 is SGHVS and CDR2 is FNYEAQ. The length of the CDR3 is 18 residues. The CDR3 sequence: CASSLGRSLAGAPGELFF. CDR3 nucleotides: TGTGCCAGCAGCTTAGGTCGGTCCCTAGCGGGGGCCCCCGGGGAGCTGTTTTTT.

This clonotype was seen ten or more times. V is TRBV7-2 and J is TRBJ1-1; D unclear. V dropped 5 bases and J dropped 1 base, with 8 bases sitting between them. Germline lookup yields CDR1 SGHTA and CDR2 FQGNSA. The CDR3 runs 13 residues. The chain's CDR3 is CASSPGANTEAFF. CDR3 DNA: TGTGCCAGCAGCCCGGGTGCGAACACTGAAGCTTTCTTT.

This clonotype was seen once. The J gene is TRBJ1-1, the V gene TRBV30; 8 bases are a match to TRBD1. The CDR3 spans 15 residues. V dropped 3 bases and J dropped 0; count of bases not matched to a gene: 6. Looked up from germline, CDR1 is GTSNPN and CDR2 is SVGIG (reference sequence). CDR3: CAWRLLDRVNTEAFF. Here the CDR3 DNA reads TGTGCCTGGAGACTTTTGGACAGGGTGAACACTGAAGCTTTCTTT.

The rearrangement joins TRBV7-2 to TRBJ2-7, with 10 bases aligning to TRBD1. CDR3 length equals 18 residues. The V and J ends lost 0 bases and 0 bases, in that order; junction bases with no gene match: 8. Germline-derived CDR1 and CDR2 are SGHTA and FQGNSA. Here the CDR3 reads CASSLAQLGQGPSYEQYF. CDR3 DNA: TGTGCCAGCAGCTTAGCCCAATTGGGACAGGGGCCCTCCTACGAGCAGTACTTC. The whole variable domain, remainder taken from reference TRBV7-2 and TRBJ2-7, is GAGVSQSPSNKVTEKGKDVELRCDPISGHTALYWYRQSLGQGLEFLIYFQGNSAPDKSGLPSDRFSAERTGGSVSTLTIQRTQQEDSAVYLCASSLAQLGQGPSYEQYFGPGTRLTVT.

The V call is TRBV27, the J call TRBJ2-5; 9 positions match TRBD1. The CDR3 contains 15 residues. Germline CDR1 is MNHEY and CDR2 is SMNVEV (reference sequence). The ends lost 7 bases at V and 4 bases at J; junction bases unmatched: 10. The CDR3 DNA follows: TGTGCCAGCACCGCCGACAGGGGGAAGCTAGAGACCCAGTACTTC. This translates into CASTADRGKLETQYF.

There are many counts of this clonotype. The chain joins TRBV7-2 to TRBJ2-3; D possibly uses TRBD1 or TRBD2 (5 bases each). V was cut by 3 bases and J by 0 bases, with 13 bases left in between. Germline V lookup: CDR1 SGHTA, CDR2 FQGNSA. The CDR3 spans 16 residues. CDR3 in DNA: TGTGCCAGCAGCTTGGGCCGGGACCTTAGCACAGATACGCAGTATTTT. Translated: CASSLGRDLSTDTQYF.

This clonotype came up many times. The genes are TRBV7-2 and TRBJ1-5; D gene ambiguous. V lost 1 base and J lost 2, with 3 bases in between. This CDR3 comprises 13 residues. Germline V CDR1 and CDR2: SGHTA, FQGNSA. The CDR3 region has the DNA TGTGCCAGCAGCTTAGACCGCAATCAGCCCCAGCATTTT. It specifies CASSLDRNQPQHF.

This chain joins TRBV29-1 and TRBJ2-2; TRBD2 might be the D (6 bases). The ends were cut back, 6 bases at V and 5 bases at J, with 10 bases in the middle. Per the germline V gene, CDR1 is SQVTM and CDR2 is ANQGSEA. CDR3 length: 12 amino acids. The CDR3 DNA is TGCAGCGTGGAGACTAGGACCGGGGAGCTGTTTTTT. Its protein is CSVETRTGELFF.

This chain's CDR3 is CSARTGQETQYF. The CDR3 DNA follows: TGCAGTGCTAGGACAGGTCAAGAGACCCAGTACTTC. The J gene is TRBJ2-5, the V gene TRBV20-1; tentative D call: TRBD1 (6 bases). Germline CDR1 reads DFQATT; CDR2 reads SNEGSKA (reference sequence). Trimming cost V 3 bases and J 2 bases, with 7 bases left between them. This CDR3 is built from 12 residues.

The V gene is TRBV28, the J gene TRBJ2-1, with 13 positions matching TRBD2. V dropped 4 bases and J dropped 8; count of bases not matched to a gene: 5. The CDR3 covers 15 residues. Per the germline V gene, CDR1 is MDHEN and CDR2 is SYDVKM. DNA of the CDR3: TGTGCCAGCAGTTCCGGGACTAGCGGGATGGATGAGCAGTTCTTC. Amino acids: CASSSGTSGMDEQFF.

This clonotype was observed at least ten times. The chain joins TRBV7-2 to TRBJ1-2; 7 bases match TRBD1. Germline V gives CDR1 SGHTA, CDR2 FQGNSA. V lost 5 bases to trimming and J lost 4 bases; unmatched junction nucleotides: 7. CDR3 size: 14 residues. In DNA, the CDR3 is TGTGCCAGCAGCGACTCGACAGGGCCCTATGGCTACACCTTC. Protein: CASSDSTGPYGYTF. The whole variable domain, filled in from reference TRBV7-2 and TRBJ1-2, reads GAGVSQSPSNKVTEKGKDVELRCDPISGHTALYWYRQSLGQGLEFLIYFQGNSAPDKSGLPSDRFSAERTGGSVSTLTIQRTQQEDSAVYLCASSDSTGPYGYTFGSGTRLTVV.

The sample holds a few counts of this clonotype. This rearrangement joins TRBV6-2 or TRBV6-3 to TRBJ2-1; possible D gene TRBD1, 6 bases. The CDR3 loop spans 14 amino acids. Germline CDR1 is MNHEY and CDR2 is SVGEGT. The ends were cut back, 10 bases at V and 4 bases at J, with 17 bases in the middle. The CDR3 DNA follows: TGTGCCACACTCCAGGGGATGCGGTACAATGAGCAGTTCTTC. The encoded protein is CATLQGMRYNEQFF.

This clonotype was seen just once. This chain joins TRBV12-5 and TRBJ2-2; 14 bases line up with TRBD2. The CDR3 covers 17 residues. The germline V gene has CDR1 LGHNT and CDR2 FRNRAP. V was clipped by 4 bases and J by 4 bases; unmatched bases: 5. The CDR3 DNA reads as TGTGCTAGTGGTTGGGGACTAGCGGGAGTAAGCACCGGGGAGCTGTTTTTT. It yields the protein CASGWGLAGVSTGELFF.

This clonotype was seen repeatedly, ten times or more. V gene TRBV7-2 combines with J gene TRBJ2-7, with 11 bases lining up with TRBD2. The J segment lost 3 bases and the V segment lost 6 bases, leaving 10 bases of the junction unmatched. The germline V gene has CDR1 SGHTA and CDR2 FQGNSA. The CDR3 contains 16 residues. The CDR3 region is CASRVKGTSGYYEQYF. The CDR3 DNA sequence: TGTGCCAGCAGAGTGAAAGGGACTAGCGGTTACTACGAGCAGTACTTC.

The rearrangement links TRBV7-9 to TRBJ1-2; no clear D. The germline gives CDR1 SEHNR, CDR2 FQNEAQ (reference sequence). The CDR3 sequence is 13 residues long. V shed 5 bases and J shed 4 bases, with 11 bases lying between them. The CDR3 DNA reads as TGTGCCAGCAGCACAGAGAACCTCTATGGCTACACCTTC. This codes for CASSTENLYGYTF.

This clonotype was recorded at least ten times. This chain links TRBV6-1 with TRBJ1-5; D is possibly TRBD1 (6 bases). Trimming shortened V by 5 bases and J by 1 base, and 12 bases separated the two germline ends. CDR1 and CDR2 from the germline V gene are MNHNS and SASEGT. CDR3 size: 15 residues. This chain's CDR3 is CASSRNRESNQPQHF. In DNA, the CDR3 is TGTGCCAGCAGTCGAAACAGGGAAAGCAATCAGCCCCAGCATTTT.

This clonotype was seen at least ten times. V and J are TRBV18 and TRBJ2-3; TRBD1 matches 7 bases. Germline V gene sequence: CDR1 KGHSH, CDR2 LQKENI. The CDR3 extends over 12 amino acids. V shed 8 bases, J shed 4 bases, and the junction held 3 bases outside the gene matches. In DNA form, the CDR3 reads TGTGCCAGCCGGGACAGTGCAGATACGCAGTATTTT. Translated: CASRDSADTQYF.

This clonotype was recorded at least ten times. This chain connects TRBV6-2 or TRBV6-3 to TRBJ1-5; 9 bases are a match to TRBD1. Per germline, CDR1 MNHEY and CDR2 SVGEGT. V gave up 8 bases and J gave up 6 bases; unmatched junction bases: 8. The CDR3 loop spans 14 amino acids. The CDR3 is CASSPDRGTQPQHF. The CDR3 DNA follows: TGTGCCAGCTCCCCCGACAGGGGGACTCAGCCCCAGCATTTT.

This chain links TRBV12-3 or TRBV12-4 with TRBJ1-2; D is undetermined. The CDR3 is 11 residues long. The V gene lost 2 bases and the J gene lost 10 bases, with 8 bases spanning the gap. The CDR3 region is CASSLSQNYTF. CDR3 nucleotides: TGTGCCAGCAGTTTATCCCAGAACTACACCTTC.

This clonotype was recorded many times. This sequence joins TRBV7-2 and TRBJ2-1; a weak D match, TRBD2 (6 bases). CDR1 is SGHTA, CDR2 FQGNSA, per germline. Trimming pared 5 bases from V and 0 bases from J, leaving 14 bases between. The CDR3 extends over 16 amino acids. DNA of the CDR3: TGTGCCAGCAGCCCTGTTAGCGGAAGCTCCTACAATGAGCAGTTCTTC. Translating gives CASSPVSGSSYNEQFF.

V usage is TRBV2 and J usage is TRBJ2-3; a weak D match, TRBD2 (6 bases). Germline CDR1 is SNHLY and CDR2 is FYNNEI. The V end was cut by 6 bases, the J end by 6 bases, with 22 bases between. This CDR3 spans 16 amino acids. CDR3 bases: TGTGCCAGCAGCGCCGCCGGGAGCATCACCCTCGATACGCAGTATTTT. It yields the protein CASSAAGSITLDTQYF.

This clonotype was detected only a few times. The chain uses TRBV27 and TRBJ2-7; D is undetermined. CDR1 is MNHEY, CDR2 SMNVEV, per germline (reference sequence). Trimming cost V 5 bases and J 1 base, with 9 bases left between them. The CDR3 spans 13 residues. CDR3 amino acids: CASSPCESYEQYV. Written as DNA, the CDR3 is TGTGCCAGCAGTCCTTGCGAGTCCTACGAGCAGTACGTC.